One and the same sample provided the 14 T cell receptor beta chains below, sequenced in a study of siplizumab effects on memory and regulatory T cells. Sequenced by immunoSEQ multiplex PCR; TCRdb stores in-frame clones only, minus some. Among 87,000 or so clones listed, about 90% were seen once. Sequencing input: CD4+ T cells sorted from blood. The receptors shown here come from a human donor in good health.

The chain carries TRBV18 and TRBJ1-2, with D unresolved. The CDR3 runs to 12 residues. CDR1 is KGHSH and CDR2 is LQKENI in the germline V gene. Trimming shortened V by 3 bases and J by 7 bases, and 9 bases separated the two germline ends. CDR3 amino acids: CASSPAAIGYTF. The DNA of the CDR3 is TGTGCCAGCTCACCGGCTGCGATTGGCTACACCTTC.

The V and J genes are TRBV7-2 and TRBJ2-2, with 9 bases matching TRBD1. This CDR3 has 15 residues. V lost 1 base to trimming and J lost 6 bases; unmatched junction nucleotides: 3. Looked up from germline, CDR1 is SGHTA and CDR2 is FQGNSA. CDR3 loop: CASSLGQGVSGELFF. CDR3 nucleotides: TGTGCCAGCAGCTTAGGACAGGGGGTTTCCGGGGAGCTGTTTTTT.

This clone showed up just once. The CDR3 protein is CAWSGGRDSGNTIYF. The DNA of the CDR3 is TGTGCCTGGAGTGGGGGCAGGGACTCTGGAAACACCATATATTTT. The chain couples TRBV30 to TRBJ1-3, with D possibly matching TRBD1 (5 bases). CDR1 is GTSNPN and CDR2 is SVGIG in the germline V gene (reference sequence). V was shortened by 1 base and J by 0 bases, with 10 bases between the two germline ends. CDR3 length: 15 residues.

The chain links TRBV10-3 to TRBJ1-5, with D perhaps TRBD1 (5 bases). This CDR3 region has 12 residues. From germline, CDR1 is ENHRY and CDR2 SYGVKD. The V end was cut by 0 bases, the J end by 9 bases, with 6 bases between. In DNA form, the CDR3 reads TGTGCCATCAGTGAGTCGGGGGGGCCCCAGCATTTT. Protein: CAISESGGPQHF.

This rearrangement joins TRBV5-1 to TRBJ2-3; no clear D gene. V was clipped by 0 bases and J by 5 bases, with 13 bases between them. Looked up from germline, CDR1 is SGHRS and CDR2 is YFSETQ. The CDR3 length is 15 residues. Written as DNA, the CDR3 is TGCGCCAGCAGCTTGGGTAGGGCTTCGGGAGATACGCAGTATTTT. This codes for CASSLGRASGDTQYF.

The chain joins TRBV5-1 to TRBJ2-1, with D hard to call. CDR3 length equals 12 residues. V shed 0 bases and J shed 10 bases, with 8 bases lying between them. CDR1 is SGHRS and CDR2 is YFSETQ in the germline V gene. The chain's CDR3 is CASSLVAREQFF. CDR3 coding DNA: TGCGCCAGCAGCTTGGTCGCAAGGGAGCAGTTCTTC.

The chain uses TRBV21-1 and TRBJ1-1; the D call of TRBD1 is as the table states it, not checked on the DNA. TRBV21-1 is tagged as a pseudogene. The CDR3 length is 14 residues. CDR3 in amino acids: CASSKGDKNTEAFF. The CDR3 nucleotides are TGTGCCAGCAGCAAAGGGGACAAGAACACTGAAGCTTTCTTT.

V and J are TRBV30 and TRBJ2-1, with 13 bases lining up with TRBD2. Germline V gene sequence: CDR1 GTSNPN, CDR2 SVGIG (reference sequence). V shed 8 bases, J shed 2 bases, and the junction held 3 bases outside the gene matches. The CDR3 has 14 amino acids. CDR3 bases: TGTGCCGGAGGACTAGCGGGAGCCTACAATGAGCAGTTCTTC. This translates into CAGGLAGAYNEQFF.

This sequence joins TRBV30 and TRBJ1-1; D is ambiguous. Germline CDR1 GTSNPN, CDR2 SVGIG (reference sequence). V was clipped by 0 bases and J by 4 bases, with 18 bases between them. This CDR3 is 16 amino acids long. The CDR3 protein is CAWSVRETSGRTEAFF. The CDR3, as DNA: TGTGCCTGGAGTGTACGGGAGACCTCCGGTCGCACTGAAGCTTTCTTT.

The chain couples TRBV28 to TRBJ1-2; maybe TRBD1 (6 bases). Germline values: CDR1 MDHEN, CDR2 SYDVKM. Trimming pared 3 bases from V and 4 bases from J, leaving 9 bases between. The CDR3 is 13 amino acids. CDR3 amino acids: CASSLDSTYGYTF. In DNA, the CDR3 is TGTGCCAGCAGTTTGGACAGTACCTATGGCTACACCTTC.

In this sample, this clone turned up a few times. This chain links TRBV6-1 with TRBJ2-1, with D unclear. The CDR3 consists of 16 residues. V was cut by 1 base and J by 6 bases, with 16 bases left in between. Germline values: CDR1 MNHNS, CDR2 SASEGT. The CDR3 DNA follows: TGTGCCAGCAGTGAAGATTACTGGGTTCCGTCCAATGAGCAGTTCTTC. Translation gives CASSEDYWVPSNEQFF.

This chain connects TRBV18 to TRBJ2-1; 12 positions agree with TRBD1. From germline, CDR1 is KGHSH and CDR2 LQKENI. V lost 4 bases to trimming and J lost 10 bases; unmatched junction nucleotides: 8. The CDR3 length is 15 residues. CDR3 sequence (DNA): TGTGCCAGCTCACTCGGGGGACAGGGGGCAAAAGAGCAGTTCTTC. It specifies CASSLGGQGAKEQFF. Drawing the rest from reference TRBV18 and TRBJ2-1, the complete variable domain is NAGVMQNPRHLVRRRGQEARLRCSPMKGHSHVYWYRQLPEEGLKFMVYLQKENIIDESGMPKERFSAEFPKEGPSILRIQQVVRGDSAAYFCASSLGGQGAKEQFFGPGTRLTVL.

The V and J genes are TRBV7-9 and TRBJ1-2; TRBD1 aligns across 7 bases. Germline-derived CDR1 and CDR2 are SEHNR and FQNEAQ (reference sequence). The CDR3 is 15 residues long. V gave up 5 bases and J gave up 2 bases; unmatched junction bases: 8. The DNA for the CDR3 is TGTGCCAGCAGCATCAGGGGGTCCTACAACTATGGCTACACCTTC. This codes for CASSIRGSYNYGYTF.

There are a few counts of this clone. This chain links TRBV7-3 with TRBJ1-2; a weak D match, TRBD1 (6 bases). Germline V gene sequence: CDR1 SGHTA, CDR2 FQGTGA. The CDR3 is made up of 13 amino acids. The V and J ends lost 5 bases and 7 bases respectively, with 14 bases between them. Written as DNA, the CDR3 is TGTGCCAGCAGCGATACAGGGTTCGGTGGCTACACCTTC. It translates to CASSDTGFGGYTF.